The rows below give T cell receptor beta chains drawn from one sample of a study of response to subunit inactivated influenza vaccine. From the RT-PCR reads, TCRdb called clonotypes with MiXCR, one entry per CDR3 protein. The repertoire holds 450,000 to 500,000 distinct CDR3 sequences, with roughly 9.7% as singletons. Source: PBMCs from blood, taken roughly 47 days after vaccination. The receptors were sampled from a man aged 50 or older who received an inactivated influenza vaccine. The CDR3 runs from the conserved cysteine through the conserved F or W. The D gene is left open where the match is weak. The size field is filled for only some rows; it gives once, few, many or a size class.

NA	TRBJ1-1	TRBV7-6	NA	13	CASSTGPATEAFF	TGTGCCAGCAGTACGGGCCCCGCGACTGAAGCTTTCTTT
NA	TRBJ2-7	TRBV20-1	TRBD1	13	CSAFRDSVYEQYF	TGCAGTGCTTTCCGGGACAGTGTTTACGAGCAGTACTTC
NA	TRBJ2-5	TRBV29-1	NA	14	CSVTRGWGDETQYF	TGCAGCGTAACCAGGGGATGGGGTGATGAGACCCAGTACTTC
NA	TRBJ2-5	TRBV7-2	NA	13	CASRLGRGETQYF	TGTGCCAGCAGGTTGGGAAGGGGCGAGACCCAGTACTTC
once	TRBJ2-2	TRBV6-2/TRBV6-3	TRBD2	19	CASSYEGGAGLSNTGELFF	TGTGCCAGCAGTTACGAAGGCGGAGCGGGGCTATCGAACACCGGGGAGCTGTTTTTT
few	TRBJ1-1	TRBV7-2	NA	16	CASSLTRGASNTEAFF	TGTGCCAGCAGCTTAACCAGGGGAGCCTCGAACACTGAAGCTTTCTTT
many	TRBJ1-2	TRBV12-3/TRBV12-4	NA	13	CASTPEGVGGYTF	TGTGCCAGCACCCCTGAGGGGGTAGGCGGCTACACCTTC
NA	TRBJ1-5	TRBV7-9	NA	15	CASSREGRTNQPQHF	TGTGCCAGCAGCAGAGAAGGACGGACGAATCAGCCCCAGCATTTT
few	TRBJ2-7	TRBV6-1	TRBD2	18	CASTPAGRGGVSSYEQYF	TGTGCCAGCACCCCGGCCGGGAGGGGGGGCGTAAGCTCCTACGAGCAGTACTTC
few	TRBJ2-7	TRBV14	NA	14	CASSQKDRTYEQYF	TGTGCCAGCAGCCAAAAAGACAGGACGTACGAGCAGTACTTC
few	TRBJ2-1	TRBV4-2	TRBD2	14	CASSQVSGYNEQFF	TGTGCCAGCAGCCAAGTTAGCGGGTACAATGAGCAGTTCTTC
many	TRBJ2-1	TRBV12-5	NA	12	CASGGSYNEQFF	TGTGCTAGTGGGGGGTCCTACAATGAGCAGTTCTTC
many	TRBJ2-2	TRBV7-2	NA	14	CASRDSSGAGELFF	TGTGCCAGCAGGGACAGCAGCGGGGCTGGGGAGCTGTTTTTT
many	TRBJ2-7	TRBV7-2	NA	12	CASGPGVYEQYF	TGTGCCAGCGGCCCGGGGGTCTACGAGCAGTACTTC
few	TRBJ2-2	TRBV7-2	TRBD1	15	CASSTRTGNTGELFF	TGTGCCAGCAGCACCCGGACAGGGAACACCGGGGAGCTGTTTTTT
NA	TRBJ2-7	TRBV6-2/TRBV6-3	NA	14	CASSLLFPSYEQYF	TGTGCCAGCAGTCTTCTCTTCCCCTCCTACGAGCAGTACTTC
NA	TRBJ2-7	TRBV11-2	NA	15	CASSLDPFGVVEQYF	TGTGCCAGCAGCTTAGATCCATTTGGGGTCGTCGAGCAGTACTTC
few	TRBJ2-3	TRBV24-1	NA	14	CATSDLDSTDTQYF	TGTGCCACCAGTGATTTGGACAGCACAGATACGCAGTATTTT
few	TRBJ1-1	TRBV10-2	TRBD1	17	CASRQDRGLSMNTEAFF	TGCGCCAGCAGACAGGACAGGGGGTTGAGCATGAACACTGAAGCTTTCTTT
few	TRBJ2-7	TRBV11-2	NA	13	CASSLQSAYEQYF	TGTGCCAGCAGCTTACAGAGCGCCTACGAGCAGTACTTC
few	TRBJ2-3	TRBV10-3	NA	13	CANGGVSTDTQYF	TGTGCCAACGGCGGGGTCTCCACAGATACGCAGTATTTT
NA	TRBJ2-7	TRBV12-3/TRBV12-4	TRBD1	16	CASSLAWDRGLGEQYF	TGTGCCAGCAGTTTAGCGTGGGACAGGGGGCTTGGCGAGCAGTACTTC
NA	TRBJ1-5	TRBV20-1	TRBD1	15	CSARPLQGAGQPQHF	TGCAGTGCTAGGCCCCTACAGGGGGCGGGTCAGCCCCAGCATTTT